This T cell receptor (beta chain) was found in a study of blood T cell repertoires in COVID-19. Germline V gene sequence: CDR1 SGHNT, CDR2 YENEEA. Deletions cut 6 bases from V and 8 bases from J, with 16 bases between. The CDR3 extends over 13 amino acids. Only in-frame clones appear in the TCRdb table, and some are missing; sequencing was by immunoSEQ multiplex PCR. The sample lists over 150,000 clones; 65% to 90% were seen once. This clonotype was sampled from a woman aged 60 to 75 with COVID-19, enrolled during active disease. Specimen: peripheral blood. V is TRBV11-3 and J is TRBJ1-1; D gene uncertain. The CDR3 loop reads CASSNPGLREAFF. CDR3 coding DNA: TGTGCCAGCAGTAACCCCGGACTTCGCGAAGCTTTCTTT. The entire variable domain, with the rest obtained from reference TRBV11-3 and TRBJ1-1, is as follows: EAGVVQSPRYKIIEKKQPVAFWCNPISGHNTLYWYLQNLGQGPELLIRYENEEAVDDSQLPKDRFSAERLKGVDSTLKIQPAELGDSAVYLCASSNPGLREAFFGQGTRLTVV.